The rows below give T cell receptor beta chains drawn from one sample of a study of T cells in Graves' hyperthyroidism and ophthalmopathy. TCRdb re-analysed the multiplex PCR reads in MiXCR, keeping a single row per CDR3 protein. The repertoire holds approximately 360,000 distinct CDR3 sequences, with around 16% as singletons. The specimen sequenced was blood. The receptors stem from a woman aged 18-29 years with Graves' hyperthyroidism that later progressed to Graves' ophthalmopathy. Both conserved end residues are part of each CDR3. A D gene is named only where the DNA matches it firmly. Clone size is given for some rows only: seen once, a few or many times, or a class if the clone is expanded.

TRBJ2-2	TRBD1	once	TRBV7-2	CASSLQGALTGELFF	TGTGCCAGCAGCTTACAGGGGGCTCTAACCGGGGAGCTGTTTTTT
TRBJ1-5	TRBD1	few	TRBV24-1	CATTFQGAGNQPQHF	TGTGCCACCACCTTTCAGGGGGCAGGCAATCAGCCCCAGCATTTT
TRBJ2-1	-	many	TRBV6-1	CASILTQGDYNEQFF	TGTGCCAGCATTCTCACACAGGGAGACTACAATGAGCAGTTCTTC
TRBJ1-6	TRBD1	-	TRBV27	CASSLGTGISPLHF	TGTGCCAGCAGTCTAGGGACAGGCATTTCACCCCTCCACTTT
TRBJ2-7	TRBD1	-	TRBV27	CASSLSIRDVWDRGTYEQYF	TGTGCCAGCAGTTTATCGATTCGAGACGTATGGGACAGGGGTACTTACGAGCAGTACTTC
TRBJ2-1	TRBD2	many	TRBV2	CASSRTDYSGSSYNEQFF	TGTGCCAGCAGTCGGACAGATTATAGCGGGAGCTCCTACAATGAGCAGTTCTTC
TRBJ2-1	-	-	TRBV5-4	CASSPWTAYNEQFF	TGTGCCAGCAGCCCCTGGACAGCCTACAATGAGCAGTTCTTC
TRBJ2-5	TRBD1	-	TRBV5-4	CASSPPPSGTGGWGTQYF	TGTGCCAGCAGCCCACCACCCTCTGGGACAGGGGGTTGGGGGACCCAGTACTTC
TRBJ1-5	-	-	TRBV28	CASSPPPPGHPNQPQHF	TGTGCCAGCAGTCCCCCCCCCCCGGGACATCCCAATCAGCCCCAGCATTTT
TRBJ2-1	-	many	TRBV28	CASSLWRGSGNEQFF	TGTGCCAGCAGTTTATGGAGGGGATCCGGGAATGAGCAGTTCTTC
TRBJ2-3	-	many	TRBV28	CASSFPGKGNTDTQYF	TGTGCCAGCAGTTTCCCGGGAAAGGGTAATACAGATACGCAGTATTTT
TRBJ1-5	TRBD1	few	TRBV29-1	CSVGSGGDQPQHF	TGCAGCGTCGGGTCAGGGGGGGATCAGCCCCAGCATTTT
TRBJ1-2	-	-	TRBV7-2	CASSLRGEAGYTF	TGTGCCAGCAGCTTAAGGGGGGAGGCTGGCTACACCTTC
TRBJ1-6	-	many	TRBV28	CASSPPTQASGHF	TGTGCCAGCAGCCCTCCTACCCAGGCTTCCGGCCACTTT
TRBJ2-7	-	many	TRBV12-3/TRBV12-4	CASSLVGFEQYF	TGTGCCAGCAGTTTAGTCGGGTTCGAGCAGTACTTC
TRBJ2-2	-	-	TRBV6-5	CASSYSPGTLGELFF	TGTGCCAGCAGTTACTCTCCAGGGACTCTCGGGGAGCTGTTTTTT
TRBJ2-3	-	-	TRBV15	CATSRDRGSITDTQYF	TGTGCCACCAGCAGAGATCGAGGCAGTATCACAGATACGCAGTATTTT
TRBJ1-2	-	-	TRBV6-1	CASSDRSGNYGYTF	TGTGCCAGCAGCGACCGATCGGGTAACTATGGCTACACCTTC
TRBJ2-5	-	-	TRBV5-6	CASSPWGRETQYF	TGTGCCAGCAGCCCCTGGGGGAGGGAGACCCAGTACTTC
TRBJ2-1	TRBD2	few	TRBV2	CASCGALAGDNEQFF	TGTGCCAGCTGCGGGGCCCTAGCGGGAGACAATGAGCAGTTCTTC
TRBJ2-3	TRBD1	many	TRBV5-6	CASSLVGQGRDTQYF	TGTGCCAGCAGCTTAGTAGGACAGGGAAGGGATACGCAGTATTTT
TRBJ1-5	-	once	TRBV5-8	CASSLELQPRHF	TGTGCCAGCAGCTTGGAGCTTCAGCCCCGGCATTTT
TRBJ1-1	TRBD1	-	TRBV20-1	CSASNRGPTEAFF	TGCAGTGCTAGTAACAGGGGGCCCACTGAAGCTTTCTTT
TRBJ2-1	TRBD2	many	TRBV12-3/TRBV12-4	CASSFSASGSGYEQFF	TGTGCCAGCAGTTTCTCGGCTAGCGGGAGTGGATATGAGCAGTTCTTC
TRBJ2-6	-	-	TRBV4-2	CASSQEQGLRANVLTF	TGTGCCAGCAGCCAGGAACAGGGACTGAGGGCCAACGTCCTGACTTTC
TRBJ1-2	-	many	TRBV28	CASSLVGGLGYGYTF	TGTGCCAGCAGTTTAGTTGGGGGGCTGGGATATGGCTACACCTTC
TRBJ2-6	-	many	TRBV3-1	CASSQVEGLSSGANVLTF	TGTGCCAGCAGCCAAGTTGAGGGATTGAGCTCTGGGGCCAACGTCCTGACTTTC
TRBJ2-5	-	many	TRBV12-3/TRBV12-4	CASSPPLPGETQYF	TGTGCCAGCAGTCCCCCCCTCCCGGGGGAGACCCAGTACTTC
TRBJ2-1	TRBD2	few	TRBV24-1	CATSDPSGGTSYNEQFF	TGTGCCACCAGTGATCCTAGCGGGGGCACTTCCTACAATGAGCAGTTCTTC
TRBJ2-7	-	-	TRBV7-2	CASSLVVGGEQYF	TGTGCCAGCAGCTTAGTGGTTGGGGGTGAGCAGTACTTC
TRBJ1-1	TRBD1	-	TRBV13	CASSRGQGRTEAFF	TGTGCCAGCAGCCGCGGACAGGGGAGGACTGAAGCTTTCTTT
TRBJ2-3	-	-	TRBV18	CASSPWLEGADTQYF	TGTGCCAGCTCCCCCTGGCTAGAGGGGGCAGATACGCAGTATTTT